Listed here are 16 T cell receptor beta chains from one sample, sequenced in a study of vaccination effects on CD4 cells after COVID-19. The assay was immunoSEQ multiplex PCR, and TCRdb's table has in-frame clones only and misses some. Of under 85,000 clones in the sample, approximately 81% are singletons; the top ten hold roughly 1.9%. No antigen has been identified for these receptors. Expansion of antigen-specific CD4+ T cells with viral peptide pools was carried out by the ViraFEST assay before sequencing. An approximately 10-day culture period preceded the isolation of CD4+ T cells. The sequencing here drew on CD4+ T cells from PBMCs cultured with HCoV-229E spike peptides, taken before COVID-19 vaccination. The source of these receptors is a human donor who received a COVID-19 vaccine.

This clone has more than one count but fewer than ten. Other DNA sequences in this sample translate to the same CDR3. The V gene is TRBV5-1, the J gene TRBJ2-2, with unresolved D. Germline V gene data show CDR1 as SGHRS and CDR2 as YFSETQ. V was shortened by 1 base and J by 1 base, with 8 bases between the two germline ends. The CDR3 loop spans 15 amino acids. This CDR3 reads CASSLQTLNTGELFF. The CDR3 region has the DNA TGCGCCAGCAGCTTGCAGACTCTGAACACCGGGGAGCTGTTTTTT.

This clone was picked up a small number of times. The chain uses TRBV24-1 and TRBJ1-5, with D tentatively TRBD1 (5 bases). The V gene lost 0 bases and the J gene lost 3 bases, with 14 bases spanning the gap. Germline V CDR1 and CDR2: KGHDR, SFDVKD. CDR3 length: 17 amino acids. In nucleotides, the CDR3 is TGTGCCACCAGTGATTTGTCCGGGGGGAGAAACAATCAGCCCCAGCATTTT. It specifies CATSDLSGGRNNQPQHF.

CDR3 residues: CATSDATGQDTGELFF. DNA of the CDR3: TGTGCCACCAGTGACGCGACAGGGCAAGATACCGGGGAGCTGTTTTTT. The genes are TRBV24-1 and TRBJ2-2, with 7 bases lining up with TRBD1. J gave up 5 bases and V 4 bases, and 9 bases lay outside the gene matches. There are 16 residues in the CDR3. Germline CDR1 is KGHDR and CDR2 is SFDVKD.

In this sample, this clone turned up a few times. The rearrangement links TRBV12-3 or TRBV12-4 to TRBJ1-2; tentative D call: TRBD1 (5 bases). The V end was cut by 6 bases, the J end by 6 bases, with 14 bases between. The length of the CDR3 is 13 residues. For the CDR3, the DNA is TGTGCCAGCAGCCGTTACGGGGGAGATGGCTACACCTTC. Its translation is CASSRYGGDGYTF.

The J gene is TRBJ2-2, the V gene TRBV2, with D unresolved. Germline V gene lookup returns CDR1 SNHLY and CDR2 FYNNEI. V was trimmed by 5 bases and J by 1 base, leaving 14 bases between them. The CDR3 covers 16 residues. CDR3 residues: CASSRLSVGNTGELFF. The CDR3 nucleotides read TGTGCCAGCAGTCGACTCTCGGTGGGGAACACCGGGGAGCTGTTTTTT.

In its sample, this clone was seen once. The chain employs TRBV9 and TRBJ1-2; 9 nucleotides match TRBD1. Germline CDR1 SGDLS, CDR2 YYNGEE. The V gene end was trimmed by 4 bases and the J gene end by 4 bases; junction bases not matched to a gene: 5. CDR3 length: 14 amino acids. CDR3: CASSPQQGAYGYTF. In DNA form, the CDR3 reads TGTGCCAGCAGCCCCCAACAGGGGGCCTATGGCTACACCTTC.

The V call is TRBV5-1, the J call TRBJ2-1; 8 nucleotides match TRBD1. The V gene's germline CDR1 is SGHRS and CDR2 YFSETQ. V shed 2 bases and J 5 bases; nucleotides not matched to a gene: 9. This CDR3 contains 16 residues. CDR3 sequence reads: CASSLVQGARNNEQFF. In nucleotides, the CDR3 is TGCGCCAGCAGCTTAGTCCAGGGGGCAAGGAACAATGAGCAGTTCTTC.

V usage is TRBV6-1 and J usage is TRBJ2-1, with D unresolved. The CDR3 has 14 amino acids. CDR1 is MNHNS and CDR2 is SASEGT in the germline V gene. Trimming pared 3 bases from V and 6 bases from J, leaving 12 bases between. CDR3: CASSDGSPGNEQFF. For the CDR3, the DNA is TGTGCCAGCAGTGACGGCTCTCCAGGCAATGAGCAGTTCTTC.

The chain combines TRBV6-1 with TRBJ2-7; D is possibly TRBD1 (6 bases). Germline CDR1 reads MNHNS; CDR2 reads SASEGT. The CDR3 loop spans 13 amino acids. V lost 3 bases, J lost 5 bases, and 11 bases lay in between. The CDR3 region has the DNA TGTGCCAGCAGTGACCCAGGGGCGGACGAGCAGTACGTC. Amino acid sequence: CASSDPGADEQYV.

This rearrangement joins TRBV12-1 to TRBJ1-3; the tabulated D call, TRBD1, remains unverified against the DNA. TRBV12-1 is a pseudogene. This CDR3 contains 18 residues. Written as DNA, the CDR3 is TGTGCCAGCAGCTTTCTTGGTAAAGGGGGACAATCTGGAAACACCATATATTTT. This sequence encodes CASSFLGKGGQSGNTIYF.

Written as DNA, the CDR3 is TGTGCCAGCAGCACCCTGACAGGGTTCAACACAGATACGCAGTATTTT. Protein sequence: CASSTLTGFNTDTQYF. The chain uses TRBV5-4 and TRBJ2-3, with 7 bases matching TRBD1. The CDR3 has 16 amino acids. Trimming at V came to 4 bases and at J to 2 bases, leaving 10 bases not matched to a gene. The germline CDR1 and CDR2 sequences are SGHNT and YYREEE (reference sequence).

The chain combines TRBV7-9 with TRBJ1-1; no definite D call. CDR1 and CDR2 from the germline V gene are SEHNR and FQNEAQ (reference sequence). The CDR3 consists of 13 residues. V was clipped by 3 bases and J by 4 bases, with 9 bases between them. CDR3 bases: TGTGCCAGCAGCTTTGGTGGGATCACTGAAGCTTTCTTT. Translating it yields CASSFGGITEAFF.

This sequence joins TRBV12-5 and TRBJ2-7, with D perhaps assigned TRBD1 or TRBD2 (5 bases each). The V gene's germline CDR1 is LGHNT and CDR2 FRNRAP. The CDR3 contains 16 residues. With 0 bases removed from V and 4 bases from J, the gap between germline ends came to 16 bases. The CDR3 DNA sequence: TGTGCTAGTGGTTTGGTACTAAGAGGGGTTAGGTACGAGCAGTACGTC. Translated: CASGLVLRGVRYEQYV.

The count of this clone is one. J is TRBJ2-6 and V is TRBV7-3; D is undetermined. Germline V gives CDR1 SGHTA, CDR2 FQGTGA. This CDR3 region has 16 residues. Trimming pared 4 bases from V and 2 bases from J, leaving 12 bases between. This chain's CDR3 is CASSYKEEAGANVLTF. The DNA of the CDR3 is TGTGCCAGCAGCTACAAGGAAGAGGCTGGGGCCAACGTCCTGACTTTC. Variable domain in full (rest from reference TRBV7-3 and TRBJ2-6): GAGVSQTPSNKVTEKGKYVELRCDPISGHTALYWYRQSLGQGPEFLIYFQGTGAADDSGLPNDRFFAVRPEGSVSTLKIQRTERGDSAVYLCASSYKEEAGANVLTFGAGSRLTVL.

This chain connects TRBV7-2 to TRBJ2-7; no clear D gene. CDR1 SGHTA and CDR2 FQGNSA come from the germline V gene. Trimming removed 4 bases from V and 7 bases from J, with 14 bases in between. The CDR3 spans 13 residues. CDR3 in amino acids: CASSSRVGWEQYV. Written as DNA, the CDR3 is TGTGCCAGCAGCTCAAGGGTAGGGTGGGAGCAGTACGTC.

The chain uses TRBV3-1 (or the pseudogene TRBV3-2) and TRBJ2-1; D call uncertain. Germline-derived CDR1 and CDR2 are LGHDT and YNNKEL (reference sequence). V was pared by 3 bases and J by 5 bases, with 5 bases between. This CDR3 comprises 12 residues. CDR3: CASSQNNNEQFF. CDR3 bases: TGTGCCAGCAGCCAGAACAACAATGAGCAGTTCTTC.